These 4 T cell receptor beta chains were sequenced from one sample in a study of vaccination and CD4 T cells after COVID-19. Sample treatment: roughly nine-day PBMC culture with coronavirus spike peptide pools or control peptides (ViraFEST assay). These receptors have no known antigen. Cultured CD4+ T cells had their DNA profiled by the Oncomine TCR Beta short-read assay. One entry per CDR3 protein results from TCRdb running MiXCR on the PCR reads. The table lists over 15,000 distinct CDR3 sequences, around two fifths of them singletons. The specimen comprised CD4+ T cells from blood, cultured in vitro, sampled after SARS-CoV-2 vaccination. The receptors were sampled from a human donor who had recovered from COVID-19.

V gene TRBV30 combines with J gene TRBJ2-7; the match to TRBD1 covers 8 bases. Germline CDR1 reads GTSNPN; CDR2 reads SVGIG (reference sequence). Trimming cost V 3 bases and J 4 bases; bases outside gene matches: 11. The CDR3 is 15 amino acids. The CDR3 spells CAWSLPLQGVYEQYF. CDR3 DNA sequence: TGTGCCTGGAGCCTCCCTCTACAGGGGGTATACGAGCAGTACTTC. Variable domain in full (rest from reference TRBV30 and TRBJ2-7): SQTIHQWPATLVQPVGSPLSLECTVEGTSNPNLYWYRQAAGRGLQLLFYSVGIGQISSEVPQNLSASRPQDRQFILSSKKLLLSDSGFYLCAWSLPLQGVYEQYFGPGTRLTVT.

This chain's CDR3 is CASSYPRGGRGYHEQFF. The CDR3, as DNA: TGTGCCAGCAGTTACCCACGTGGGGGTAGGGGGTATCATGAGCAGTTCTTC. The gene calls are TRBV6-5 and TRBJ2-1; D is perhaps TRBD1 (6 bases). The V and J ends lost 2 bases and 8 bases respectively, with 22 bases between them. Germline loops: CDR1 MNHEY, CDR2 SVGAGI. CDR3 length: 17 residues.

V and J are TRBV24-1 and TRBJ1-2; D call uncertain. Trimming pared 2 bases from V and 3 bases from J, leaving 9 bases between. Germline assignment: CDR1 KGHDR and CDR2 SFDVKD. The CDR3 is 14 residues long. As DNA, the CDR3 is TGTGCCACCAGTGATTCGACAATCCACTATGGCTACACCTTC. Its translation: CATSDSTIHYGYTF.

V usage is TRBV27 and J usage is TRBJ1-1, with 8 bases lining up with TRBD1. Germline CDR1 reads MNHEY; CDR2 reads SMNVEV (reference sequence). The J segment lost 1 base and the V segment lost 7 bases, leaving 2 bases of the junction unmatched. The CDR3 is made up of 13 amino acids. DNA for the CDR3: TGTGCCAGCACCGGACAGGGGAACACTGAAGCTTTCTTT. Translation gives CASTGQGNTEAFF.